One and the same sample provided the 19 T cell receptor beta chains below, sequenced in a study of cytomegalovirus exposure and HLA in healthy donors. Using immunoSEQ multiplex PCR, the repertoire was profiled, and TCRdb retains in-frame clones only, with some absent. This sample yields 95,000 to 120,000 clones, of which approximately 86% are seen a single time; 3% belongs to the top ten. The sample consisted of PBMCs. The receptors derive from a young woman in good health and CMV-seronegative.

The J gene is TRBJ2-7, the V gene TRBV6-1, with 7 bases that match TRBD1. Per germline, CDR1 MNHNS and CDR2 SASEGT. The V and J ends lost 7 bases and 3 bases, in that order; junction bases with no gene match: 9. This CDR3 contains 14 residues. The CDR3 here is CASTTTGKNYEQYF. CDR3 nucleotides: TGTGCCAGCACCACGACAGGGAAAAACTACGAGCAGTACTTC.

The V gene is TRBV27, the J gene TRBJ2-1; possibly TRBD1 for D (5 bases). Trimming took off 8 bases at V and 2 bases at J, with 16 bases between the two ends. This CDR3 is 15 amino acids long. The V gene's germline CDR1 is MNHEY and CDR2 SMNVEV (reference sequence). The CDR3 loop is CASGLDSQAYNEQFF. The CDR3 DNA is TGTGCCAGCGGGTTAGACAGTCAAGCCTACAATGAGCAGTTCTTC.

The chain employs TRBV6-1 and TRBJ1-1; D ambiguous. This CDR3 is built from 13 residues. V was clipped by 10 bases and J by 3 bases, with 15 bases between them. The germline gives CDR1 MNHNS, CDR2 SASEGT. This CDR3 reads CATLGVGHTEAFF. The CDR3 DNA follows: TGTGCCACCCTCGGGGTTGGACACACTGAAGCTTTCTTT.

The gene calls are TRBV6-5 and TRBJ2-2; a possible D gene is TRBD1 (5 bases). The CDR3 consists of 13 residues. The V end lost 9 bases, the J end lost 2 bases, and 10 bases lay between the germline ends. Germline loops: CDR1 MNHEY, CDR2 SVGAGI. This CDR3 is CASGAENTGELFF. The CDR3 DNA reads as TGTGCCAGTGGGGCAGAAAACACCGGGGAGCTGTTTTTT.

The chain uses TRBV19 and TRBJ2-1; TRBD1 aligns across 10 bases. Germline values: CDR1 LNHDA, CDR2 SQIVND (reference sequence). Unmatched junction bases numbered 11, after V lost 6 bases and J lost 0 bases. This CDR3 has 18 amino acids. The CDR3 region is CASSAGTGVPSSYNEQFF. The CDR3 DNA reads as TGTGCCAGTAGCGCCGGGACAGGGGTCCCCAGCTCCTACAATGAGCAGTTCTTC.

The rearrangement joins TRBV7-9 to TRBJ2-5; 12 bases agree with TRBD2. With 5 bases clipped from V and 5 bases from J, the junction kept 6 bases outside the gene matches. There are 15 residues in the CDR3. Germline CDR1 reads SEHNR; CDR2 reads FQNEAQ (reference sequence). CDR3 coding DNA: TGTGCCAGCAGCCGACTAGCGGGGGCACGGGAGACCCAGTACTTC. Its translation: CASSRLAGARETQYF.

The gene calls are TRBV27 and TRBJ1-1; possible D gene TRBD1, 5 bases. This CDR3 contains 13 residues. Per the germline V gene, CDR1 is MNHEY and CDR2 is SMNVEV (reference sequence). Trimming cost V 5 bases and J 13 bases, with 20 bases left between them. The CDR3, as DNA: TGTGCCAGCAGTCAGTCATTACCCCAGGGCGGTTTCTTT. Translating gives CASSQSLPQGGFF.

The CDR3 reads CASSQDPGESSGANVLTF. In nucleotides, the CDR3 is TGCGCCAGCAGCCAAGATCCAGGGGAGAGCTCTGGGGCCAACGTCCTGACTTTC. This chain links TRBV4-1 with TRBJ2-6; D possibly corresponds to TRBD1 (6 bases). CDR3 length: 18 residues. The ends were cut back, 0 bases at V and 0 bases at J, with 12 bases in the middle. Germline V gene data show CDR1 as MGHRA and CDR2 as YSYEKL.

The table lists this clone with a few counts. The DNA of the CDR3 is TGTGCCAGCAGCTTCCGCCGGGACAGGGGTTCCTACGAGCAGTACTTC. Protein product: CASSFRRDRGSYEQYF. The V and J genes are TRBV7-3 and TRBJ2-7; 10 bases agree with TRBD1. The trim removed 3 bases at V and 1 base at J, leaving 6 bases unmatched. CDR3 length equals 16 residues. Germline CDR1 SGHTA, CDR2 FQGTGA.

The chain employs TRBV11-3 and TRBJ2-1, with 9 bases fitting TRBD2. Per the germline V gene, CDR1 is SGHNT and CDR2 is YENEEA. The length of the CDR3 is 14 residues. J gave up 5 bases and V 3 bases, and 2 bases lay outside the gene matches. CDR3 bases: TGTGCCAGCAGCTTCGCGGGGGGGAACAATGAGCAGTTCTTC. Amino acids: CASSFAGGNNEQFF.

This clone was seen only once. The chain links TRBV4-2 to TRBJ2-5, with D uncertain. The CDR3 runs 14 residues. Germline assignment: CDR1 LGHNA and CDR2 YNFKEQ. The V and J ends lost 0 bases and 1 base respectively, with 6 bases between them. Here the CDR3 reads CASSQERLQETQYF. CDR3 bases: TGTGCCAGCAGCCAAGAGAGGCTCCAAGAGACCCAGTACTTC.

J is TRBJ1-2 and V is TRBV6-5, with 7 bases identical to TRBD1. V was clipped by 4 bases and J by 8 bases; unmatched bases: 7. From germline, CDR1 is MNHEY and CDR2 SVGAGI. The CDR3 has 13 residues. CDR3 in DNA: TGTGCCAGCAGTTCAGGGGGGACGGGGGGCTACACCTTC. Translated: CASSSGGTGGYTF.

The chain is built from TRBV14 and TRBJ2-3; D ambiguous. The V and J ends lost 0 bases and 0 bases respectively, with 10 bases between them. CDR3 size: 16 residues. CDR1 SGHDN and CDR2 FVKESK come from the germline V gene. The CDR3 sequence is CASSQDTPFSTDTQYF. In DNA form, the CDR3 reads TGTGCCAGCAGCCAAGATACACCGTTTAGCACAGATACGCAGTATTTT. Complete variable domain (other parts from reference TRBV14 and TRBJ2-3): EAGVTQFPSHSVIEKGQTVTLRCDPISGHDNLYWYRRVMGKEIKFLLHFVKESKQDESGMPNNRFLAERTGGTYSTLKVQPAELEDSGVYFCASSQDTPFSTDTQYFGPGTRLTVL.

This clone has a single count. The chain links TRBV6-5 to TRBJ1-6; D might be TRBD1 (5 bases). V shed 6 bases and J shed 8 bases, with 17 bases lying between them. The CDR3 extends over 15 amino acids. The germline gives CDR1 MNHEY, CDR2 SVGAGI. This CDR3 reads CASSPGGARDSPLHF. The CDR3 DNA sequence: TGTGCCAGCAGCCCTGGAGGGGCCCGTGATTCACCCCTCCACTTT.

V gene TRBV2 combines with J gene TRBJ1-1; D gene uncertain. The CDR3 runs to 13 residues. The V gene lost 9 bases and the J gene lost 2 bases, with 13 bases spanning the gap. Germline V CDR1 and CDR2: SNHLY, FYNNEI. CDR3 in amino acids: CASQTGENTEAFF. CDR3 DNA: TGTGCCAGTCAGACGGGAGAAAACACTGAAGCTTTCTTT.

The chain links TRBV29-1 to TRBJ2-3; TRBD1 aligns across 8 bases. The length of the CDR3 is 15 residues. Germline assignment: CDR1 SQVTM and CDR2 ANQGSEA. The junction had 8 bases not matched to a gene; V was cut back by 6 bases and J by 0 bases. In DNA, the CDR3 is TGCAGCGTGGAGGGACAGGTCTCTAGCACAGATACGCAGTATTTT. Translation gives CSVEGQVSSTDTQYF.

On this clone: Other DNA sequences in this sample translate to the same CDR3. V gene TRBV4-1 combines with J gene TRBJ2-2, with 8 bases fitting TRBD2. Trimming at V came to 4 bases and at J to 1 base, leaving 5 bases not matched to a gene. The CDR3 contains 16 residues. Per the germline V gene, CDR1 is MGHRA and CDR2 is YSYEKL. The CDR3: CASSPGLAGNTGELFF. CDR3 bases: TGCGCCAGCAGCCCAGGCCTAGCGGGGAACACCGGGGAGCTGTTTTTT.

CDR3 nucleotides: TGTGCCAGCAGCGTAGGCCTAGCGGGGGCGGATGAGCAGTTCTTC. Translated: CASSVGLAGADEQFF. This chain connects TRBV9 to TRBJ2-1; TRBD2 agrees at 10 bases. Unmatched junction bases numbered 5, after V lost 0 bases and J lost 8 bases. Germline CDR1 reads SGDLS; CDR2 reads YYNGEE. The CDR3 length is 15 residues. Full variable domain (outside the CDR3, taken from reference TRBV9 and TRBJ2-1): DSGVTQTPKHLITATGQRVTLRCSPRSGDLSVYWYQQSLDQGLQFLIQYYNGEERAKGNILERFSAQQFPDLHSELNLSSLELGDSALYFCASSVGLAGADEQFFGPGTRLTVL.

The sample holds a few counts of this clone. In the same sample, other DNA sequences code for this CDR3. The chain couples TRBV27 to TRBJ2-2, with D uncertain. There are 13 residues in the CDR3. Germline V lookup: CDR1 MNHEY, CDR2 SMNVEV (reference sequence). V was shortened by 5 bases and J by 8 bases, with 12 bases between the two germline ends. CDR3 nucleotide sequence: TGTGCCAGCAGTCTACGTGTCACGGGGGAGCTGTTTTTT. It codes for CASSLRVTGELFF.